This T cell receptor beta chain derives from a study of memory CD4+ T cells and cytomegalovirus serostatus. Whole-study context: This sample comes from healthy Belgian adults, eight or nine CMV seropositive, approximately 25 seronegative.

The sort gate was single viable CD3+CD4+CD8-CD45RO+ cells for memory CD4+ T cells. V was pared by 0 bases and J by 2 bases, with 9 bases between. Germline loops: CDR1 SGHNT, CDR2 YYREEE (reference sequence). The CDR3 has 15 residues. In the original workflow: After removing out-of-frame reads, 2,204,828 distinct TCRbeta sequences remained. Profiled with immunoSEQ multiplex PCR; TCRdb holds only in-frame clones, not every one. That table gives V, J and clone size, and the DNA gave D and trimming. The sample carries 55,000 to 60,000 clones, roughly 81% recorded once. The material sequenced was memory CD4+ T cells from blood. The TCR was taken from an adult in good health and CMV-seronegative. The chain links TRBV5-4 to TRBJ1-5; the D gene is possibly TRBD1 (6 bases). The CDR3 DNA reads as TGTGCCAGCAGCTTGGAAGGGGGTGGCAATCAGCCCCAGCATTTT. The encoded protein is CASSLEGGGNQPQHF.